The 32 T cell receptor beta chains reported below all come from one sample, sequenced in a study of shared clonotypes between healthy human individuals. This table comes from immunoSEQ multiplex PCR, and its TCRdb copy is limited to in-frame clones, with some not included. The sample shows about 1 million clones, about 75% of them seen only once. The material sequenced was memory CD4+ T cells sorted from blood. The subset denotes: CD45RA-negative fraction. Receptors were obtained from a young man in good health.

V gene TRBV6-5 combines with J gene TRBJ2-1, with 15 nucleotides matching TRBD2. Per the germline V gene, CDR1 is MNHEY and CDR2 is SVGAGI. V lost 4 bases, J lost 6 bases, and 4 bases stayed unmatched. This CDR3 spans 16 amino acids. The chain's CDR3 is CASSWTSGGAGNEQFF. The CDR3 DNA sequence: TGTGCCAGCAGTTGGACTAGCGGGGGGGCTGGCAATGAGCAGTTCTTC.

This clone was observed a single time. The J gene is TRBJ1-1, the V gene TRBV19; D is perhaps TRBD1 (6 bases). The CDR3 consists of 13 residues. Trimming left V 5 bases short and J 4 bases short, with 11 bases between. Germline values: CDR1 LNHDA, CDR2 SQIVND (reference sequence). The CDR3 region is CASSEQGGTEAFF. CDR3 nucleotides: TGTGCCAGTAGTGAACAGGGTGGCACTGAAGCTTTCTTT.

The gene calls are TRBV10-2 and TRBJ2-1; D uncertain. CDR3 size: 11 residues. Between the trimmed V and J ends, which lost 8 bases and 8 bases, there was a span of 10 bases. Germline V lookup: CDR1 WSHSY, CDR2 SAAADI. The CDR3 nucleotides are TGCGCCAGCTCCGAGGTGGATGAGCAGTTCTTC. It is translated as CASSEVDEQFF.

The V and J genes are TRBV5-8 and TRBJ1-6, with D possibly matching TRBD1 (6 bases). This CDR3 comprises 15 residues. Germline CDR1 and CDR2: SGHTS and YDEGEE. Trimming left V 2 bases short and J 1 base short, with 7 bases between. The CDR3 DNA reads TGTGCCAGCAGCTTCAGGGGTTCCTATAATTCACCCCTCCACTTT. Amino acids: CASSFRGSYNSPLHF.

This clone has only a few counts. In the same sample, other DNA sequences code for this CDR3. J is TRBJ2-3 and V is TRBV5-1; 8 nucleotides align to TRBD1. Trimming took 4 bases from V and 2 from J; bases not matched to a gene: 3. Germline V gives CDR1 SGHRS, CDR2 YFSETQ. CDR3 length: 14 amino acids. The CDR3 DNA follows: TGCGCCAGCAGCCGGGACAGGCTCACAGATACGCAGTATTTT. Its translation is CASSRDRLTDTQYF.

This clone has just a few counts. The CDR3 DNA follows: TGCGCCAGCAGTCTACAGTCTTACAATGAGCAGTTCTTC. As protein: CASSLQSYNEQFF. This chain links TRBV23-1 with TRBJ2-1; D is ambiguous. TRBV23-1 is designated an ORF whose function remains uncertain. V was cut by 4 bases and J by 4 bases, with 8 bases left in between. CDR3 length: 13 residues.

Written as DNA, the CDR3 is TGTGCCAGTAGTATGCGGCCCCCCTACGAGCAGTACTTC. This sequence encodes CASSMRPPYEQYF. This chain connects TRBV19 to TRBJ2-7; D ambiguous. The CDR3 extends over 13 amino acids. The V gene lost 3 bases and the J gene lost 2 bases, with 8 bases spanning the gap. Germline V lookup: CDR1 LNHDA, CDR2 SQIVND (reference sequence).

The chain carries TRBV2 and TRBJ2-3; 7 positions agree with TRBD2. Germline values: CDR1 SNHLY, CDR2 FYNNEI. Trimming took 1 base from V and 6 from J; bases not matched to a gene: 7. The CDR3 length is 15 residues. CDR3 in amino acids: CASSEGLAVRDTQYF. CDR3 DNA: TGTGCCAGCAGTGAAGGGCTAGCGGTCCGGGATACGCAGTATTTT. The full variable domain, rest sourced from reference TRBV2 and TRBJ2-3, is EPEVTQTPSHQVTQMGQEVILRCVPISNHLYFYWYRQILGQKVEFLVSFYNNEISEKSEIFDDQFSVERPDGSNFTLKIRSTKLEDSAMYFCASSEGLAVRDTQYFGPGTRLTVL.

V gene TRBV5-4 combines with J gene TRBJ1-3; no reliable D call. Germline assignment: CDR1 SGHNT and CDR2 YYREEE (reference sequence). This CDR3 has 15 amino acids. Trimming took off 0 bases at V and 8 bases at J, with 15 bases between the two ends. The CDR3, as DNA: TGTGCCAGCAGCTTGGATCAATCCAGACCAGACACCATATATTTT. As protein: CASSLDQSRPDTIYF.

In regard to this clone: Other nucleotide sequences in the sample specify the same CDR3. This chain links TRBV5-1 with TRBJ2-3, with D perhaps TRBD1 or TRBD2 (5 bases each). Per the germline V gene, CDR1 is SGHRS and CDR2 is YFSETQ. V was pared by 0 bases and J by 3 bases, with 8 bases between. The CDR3 runs to 14 residues. The CDR3 is CASSLGGGTDTQYF. The CDR3, as DNA: TGCGCCAGCAGCTTGGGTGGGGGAACAGATACGCAGTATTTT.

This clone was detected a few times. This chain connects TRBV5-1 to TRBJ2-5; TRBD2 aligns across 12 bases. The V gene's germline CDR1 is SGHRS and CDR2 YFSETQ. The CDR3 spans 17 residues. J lost 5 bases, V lost 4 bases, and 12 bases had no gene match. CDR3 in amino acids: CASSLGASGGAWETQYF. The CDR3, as DNA: TGCGCCAGCAGCCTTGGGGCTAGCGGGGGGGCCTGGGAGACCCAGTACTTC.

This rearrangement joins TRBV9 to TRBJ2-3, with 8 bases lining up with TRBD1. Germline V gene data show CDR1 as SGDLS and CDR2 as YYNGEE. Trimming took 3 bases from V and 5 from J; bases not matched to a gene: 5. The CDR3 is made up of 14 amino acids. The CDR3 spells CASSAGQGKDTQYF. As DNA, the CDR3 is TGTGCCAGCAGCGCCGGACAGGGAAAAGATACGCAGTATTTT.

The chain is built from TRBV2 and TRBJ2-7; 10 nucleotides agree with TRBD2. With 3 bases clipped from V and 3 bases from J, the junction kept 17 bases outside the gene matches. Germline CDR1 reads SNHLY; CDR2 reads FYNNEI. The CDR3 length is 19 residues. CDR3 sequence: CASSDPGPPASGGRYEQYF. The DNA for the CDR3 is TGTGCCAGCAGTGATCCGGGGCCCCCCGCTAGCGGGGGCCGCTACGAGCAGTACTTC.

The V and J genes are TRBV15 and TRBJ2-3, with D hard to call. Germline V gene sequence: CDR1 LNHNV, CDR2 YYDKDF (reference sequence). V was cut by 1 base and J by 2 bases, with 7 bases left in between. The CDR3 has 14 residues. CDR3 sequence reads: CATSRAQYTDTQYF. CDR3 nucleotides: TGTGCCACCAGCAGAGCACAGTACACAGATACGCAGTATTTT.

CDR3 in DNA: TGTGCCACCAGCAGAGATCTGTCATTAGGGGTGAACACCGGGGAGCTGTTTTTT. Its protein product is CATSRDLSLGVNTGELFF. The V gene is TRBV15, the J gene TRBJ2-2; D is perhaps TRBD1 (5 bases). V dropped 0 bases and J dropped 1 base, with 15 bases sitting between them. From germline, CDR1 is LNHNV and CDR2 YYDKDF (reference sequence). The CDR3 spans 18 residues.

V is TRBV19 and J is TRBJ2-3; D may be TRBD1 (5 bases). Trimming removed 8 bases from V and 3 bases from J, with 18 bases in between. CDR1 LNHDA and CDR2 SQIVND come from the germline V gene (reference sequence). There are 15 residues in the CDR3. CDR3: CASFPPAPGTDTQYF. CDR3 bases: TGTGCCAGTTTCCCACCGGCCCCAGGGACAGATACGCAGTATTTT.

The CDR3 region is CASRQAGVRPGELFF. CDR3 nucleotide sequence: TGTGCCAGCAGACAAGCGGGAGTTAGACCCGGGGAGCTGTTTTTT. This chain joins TRBV6-5 and TRBJ2-2; TRBD2 aligns across 8 bases. CDR1 is MNHEY, CDR2 SVGAGI, per germline. The V and J ends lost 6 bases and 6 bases, in that order; junction bases with no gene match: 9. There are 15 residues in the CDR3.

This clone was picked up one time. The chain has TRBV2 and TRBJ2-5; D is unclear. Germline V gives CDR1 SNHLY, CDR2 FYNNEI. CDR3 length: 11 amino acids. With 5 bases removed from V and 5 bases from J, the gap between germline ends came to 6 bases. CDR3 DNA sequence: TGTGCCAGCAGTATCATGGAGACCCAGTACTTC. Translation: CASSIMETQYF.

V and J are TRBV7-9 and TRBJ1-1, with TRBD1 matching 7 bases. The CDR3 is 16 amino acids. Unmatched junction bases numbered 9, after V lost 5 bases and J lost 0 bases. The germline V gene has CDR1 SEHNR and CDR2 FQNEAQ (reference sequence). For the CDR3, the DNA is TGTGCCAGCAGCCGTGGACAGGCTATCATGAACACTGAAGCTTTCTTT. Residues: CASSRGQAIMNTEAFF.

The chain employs TRBV7-3 and TRBJ2-2; D gene uncertain. V lost 2 bases, J lost 5 bases, and 6 bases lay in between. The V gene's germline CDR1 is SGHTA and CDR2 FQGTGA. This CDR3 contains 13 residues. The CDR3 coding sequence is TGTGCCAGCAGCTTACCTCCTACCGGGGAGCTGTTTTTT. It specifies CASSLPPTGELFF.

This clone was picked up a small number of times. This chain links TRBV28 with TRBJ2-7; TRBD1 aligns across 9 bases. CDR1 and CDR2 from the germline V gene are MDHEN and SYDVKM. J gave up 2 bases and V 5 bases, and 4 bases lay outside the gene matches. This CDR3 has 14 amino acids. CDR3 coding DNA: TGTGCCAGCAGTCCGGGGGACAGGGCCTACGAGCAGTACTTC. Amino acid sequence: CASSPGDRAYEQYF.

This clone has a handful of counts. The chain is built from TRBV5-4 and TRBJ1-6, with TRBD1 as a possible D gene (5 bases). The ends were cut back, 9 bases at V and 7 bases at J, with 17 bases in the middle. The CDR3 is 14 residues long. The germline V gene has CDR1 SGHNT and CDR2 YYREEE (reference sequence). CDR3: CAIPGAGENSPLHF. CDR3 DNA: TGTGCCATCCCTGGGGCGGGTGAGAATTCACCCCTCCACTTT.

This chain links TRBV30 with TRBJ1-1, with D maybe TRBD1 (6 bases). CDR1 GTSNPN and CDR2 SVGIG come from the germline V gene (reference sequence). The CDR3 is made up of 15 amino acids. Deletions cut 8 bases from V and 2 bases from J, with 21 bases between. CDR3 protein: CAHTGGASVNTEAFF. In DNA, the CDR3 is TGTGCCCACACCGGGGGGGCTTCTGTTAACACTGAAGCTTTCTTT.

V is TRBV6-1 and J is TRBJ2-5, with 10 nucleotides matching TRBD2. The CDR3 has 15 amino acids. Looked up from germline, CDR1 is MNHNS and CDR2 is SASEGT. With V trimmed by 5 bases and J by 4 bases, 7 bases remained unmatched. The CDR3 loop is CASSFSGGTGETQYF. DNA for the CDR3: TGTGCCAGCAGTTTTAGCGGGGGGACAGGAGAGACCCAGTACTTC.

This clone was counted a few times. The chain joins TRBV7-8 to TRBJ1-6; 7 bases match TRBD1. V dropped 2 bases and J dropped 7; count of bases not matched to a gene: 11. The germline V gene has CDR1 SGHVS and CDR2 FQNEAQ. The CDR3 length is 17 residues. The chain's CDR3 is CASSLYWDSTFNSPLHF. As DNA, the CDR3 is TGTGCCAGCAGCTTATATTGGGACAGTACCTTCAATTCACCCCTCCACTTT.

The gene calls are TRBV7-2 and TRBJ1-6, with 8 bases matching TRBD1. CDR3 length: 17 residues. The junction had 13 bases not matched to a gene; V was cut back by 5 bases and J by 7 bases. CDR1 is SGHTA, CDR2 FQGNSA, per germline. Here the CDR3 DNA reads TGTGCCAGCAGCCCCAGGGGGCCGCGCGGTGGGAATTCACCCCTCCACTTT. Translation gives CASSPRGPRGGNSPLHF.

This sequence joins TRBV28 and TRBJ1-1; 7 nucleotides line up with TRBD1. Germline values: CDR1 MDHEN, CDR2 SYDVKM. The V segment lost 7 bases and the J segment 12 bases; nucleotides outside the gene matches: 14. The CDR3 has 13 residues. The CDR3 DNA reads as TGTGCCAGCACCTACTTCGAGGGGGCCCCCCCTTTCTTT. Translation gives CASTYFEGAPPFF.

This chain links TRBV5-6 with TRBJ2-5; D may correspond to TRBD1 or TRBD2 (5 bases each). CDR1 SGHDT and CDR2 YYEEEE come from the germline V gene. V was clipped by 0 bases and J by 4 bases, with 10 bases between them. This CDR3 spans 14 amino acids. In DNA form, the CDR3 reads TGTGCCAGCAGCTTGGAAGGTGGGGGAGAGACCCAGTACTTC. It yields the protein CASSLEGGGETQYF.

The chain has TRBV7-9 and TRBJ2-1; tentatively, D is TRBD2 (5 bases). The ends were cut back, 6 bases at V and 7 bases at J, with 10 bases in the middle. CDR3 size: 12 residues. Germline lookup yields CDR1 SEHNR and CDR2 FQNEAQ (reference sequence). This CDR3 reads CASREVENEQFF. CDR3 coding DNA: TGTGCCAGCAGGGAGGTAGAGAATGAGCAGTTCTTC.

V usage is TRBV5-6 and J usage is TRBJ2-7, with 14 nucleotides matching TRBD2. The CDR3 is 15 amino acids. V dropped 4 bases and J dropped 6; count of bases not matched to a gene: 6. Per the germline V gene, CDR1 is SGHDT and CDR2 is YYEEEE. CDR3 residues: CASSRGTSGGGEQYF. The CDR3, as DNA: TGTGCCAGCAGCCGCGGGACTAGCGGGGGCGGCGAGCAGTACTTC.

A remark on this clone: Other DNA variants within this sample encode the same CDR3. J is TRBJ1-3 and V is TRBV4-3; TRBD1 agrees at 7 bases. CDR3 size: 14 residues. Germline CDR1 is LGHNA and CDR2 is YSLEER. V lost 1 base to trimming and J lost 4 bases; unmatched junction nucleotides: 1. The CDR3 DNA sequence: TGCGCCAGCAGCCAAGTGACAGGGGGAAACACCATATATTTT. Residues: CASSQVTGGNTIYF.

The V and J genes are TRBV30 and TRBJ2-3; TRBD2 aligns across 9 bases. Germline V gene lookup returns CDR1 GTSNPN and CDR2 SVGIG (reference sequence). There are 14 residues in the CDR3. V was clipped by 8 bases and J by 7 bases; unmatched bases: 13. The DNA of the CDR3 is TGTGCCGGCCTTAGGCGGGAGGGAGCGAATACGCAGTATTTT. Its translation: CAGLRREGANTQYF.